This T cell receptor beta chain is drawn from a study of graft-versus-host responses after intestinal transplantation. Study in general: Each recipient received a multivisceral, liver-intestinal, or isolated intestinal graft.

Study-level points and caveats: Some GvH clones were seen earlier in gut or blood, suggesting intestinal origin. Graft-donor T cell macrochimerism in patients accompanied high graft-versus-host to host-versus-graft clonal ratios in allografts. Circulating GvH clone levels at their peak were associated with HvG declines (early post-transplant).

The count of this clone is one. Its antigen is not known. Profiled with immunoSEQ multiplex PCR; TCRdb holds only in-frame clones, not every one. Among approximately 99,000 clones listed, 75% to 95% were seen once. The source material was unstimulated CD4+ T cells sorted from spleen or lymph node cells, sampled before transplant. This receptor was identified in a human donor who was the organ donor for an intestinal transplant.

In nucleotides, the CDR3 is TGCGCCAGCAGCTTGATTACAGGCGGGACCTACGAGCAGTACTTC. Its protein is CASSLITGGTYEQYF. This rearrangement joins TRBV5-1 to TRBJ2-5; TRBD2 might be the D (6 bases). The J call may be faulty, since TRBJ2-7 better matches the DNA end. Per the germline V gene, CDR1 is SGHRS and CDR2 is YFSETQ. The CDR3 runs to 15 residues.